The 28 T cell receptor beta chains in this list originate from one sample, sequenced in a study of blood T cell repertoires in COVID-19. Data came from immunoSEQ multiplex PCR; TCRdb stores just in-frame clones and leaves some out. The table shows about 45,000 clones, with roughly 88% occurring only once. Sample: peripheral blood. The receptors here all came from an elderly woman with acute or convalescent COVID-19.

The rearrangement uses TRBV25-1 and TRBJ2-7; D perhaps matches TRBD1 (5 bases). CDR1 is MGHDK, CDR2 SYGVNS, per germline. Trimming left V 5 bases short and J 3 bases short, with 5 bases between. This CDR3 is 11 amino acids long. This CDR3 is CASSQGYEQYF. CDR3 coding DNA: TGTGCCAGCAGTCAGGGCTACGAGCAGTACTTC.

The CDR3 loop is CASSPLAGVDEQYF. CDR3 DNA: TGTGCCAGCTCACCACTAGCGGGAGTTGACGAGCAGTACTTC. V usage is TRBV18 and J usage is TRBJ2-7, with 9 bases aligning to TRBD2. The CDR3 runs 14 residues. Germline CDR1 and CDR2: KGHSH and LQKENI. V was pared by 1 base and J by 5 bases, with 3 bases of the junction left unmatched. The full variable domain, rest sourced from reference TRBV18 and TRBJ2-7, is NAGVMQNPRHLVRRRGQEARLRCSPMKGHSHVYWYRQLPEEGLKFMVYLQKENIIDESGMPKERFSAEFPKEGPSILRIQQVVRGDSAAYFCASSPLAGVDEQYFGPGTRLTVT.

CDR3 in amino acids: CASSPTGWSEKLFF. The CDR3 bases are TGTGCCAGCAGCCCCACGGGTTGGAGTGAAAAACTGTTTTTT. The genes are TRBV6-5 and TRBJ1-4; the D is unclear. This CDR3 comprises 14 residues. Per the germline V gene, CDR1 is MNHEY and CDR2 is SVGAGI. The ends were cut back, 6 bases at V and 7 bases at J, with 15 bases in the middle.

The chain joins TRBV19 to TRBJ2-1, with 9 bases that match TRBD2. The V gene end was trimmed by 11 bases and the J gene end by 4 bases; junction bases not matched to a gene: 9. The CDR3 contains 14 residues. In germline, CDR1 is LNHDA, CDR2 SQIVND (reference sequence). CDR3 amino acids: CASKGGRDYNEQFF. CDR3 DNA sequence: TGTGCCTCCAAGGGCGGGAGGGATTACAATGAGCAGTTCTTC.

The chain combines TRBV6-1 with TRBJ2-5; weak D call: TRBD2 (6 bases). V lost 1 base and J lost 6, with 12 bases in between. CDR1 is MNHNS, CDR2 SASEGT, per germline. The CDR3 contains 14 residues. The CDR3 is CASSEGGGAQTQYF. CDR3 nucleotides: TGTGCCAGCAGTGAAGGTGGAGGGGCGCAGACCCAGTACTTC.

V gene TRBV6-1 combines with J gene TRBJ1-6; no definite D call. Trimming stripped 2 bases from V and 7 bases from J, with 6 bases between. Germline-derived CDR1 and CDR2 are MNHNS and SASEGT. The CDR3 consists of 13 residues. The CDR3 sequence is CASSEQANSPLHF. The CDR3 nucleotides read TGTGCCAGCAGTGAACAGGCGAATTCACCCCTCCACTTT.

The chain combines TRBV11-2 with TRBJ2-7; 8 positions agree with TRBD1. The V and J ends lost 5 bases and 7 bases, in that order; junction bases with no gene match: 7. The CDR3 totals 13 residues. Germline loops: CDR1 SGHAT, CDR2 FQNNGV. CDR3 sequence (DNA): TGTGCCAGCAGCCGGGACAGGCCGGGGGAGCAGTACTTC. This encodes CASSRDRPGEQYF.

The chain has TRBV19 and TRBJ1-5, with D hard to call. Germline V gene data show CDR1 as LNHDA and CDR2 as SQIVND (reference sequence). The CDR3 is 13 residues long. The ends were cut back, 4 bases at V and 7 bases at J, with 11 bases in the middle. The CDR3 loop is CASSTVTGQPQHF. CDR3 sequence (DNA): TGTGCCAGTAGTACCGTGACGGGACAGCCCCAGCATTTT.

The chain employs TRBV4-1 and TRBJ1-1, with D perhaps matching TRBD1 (5 bases). The CDR3 has 16 residues. The V gene's germline CDR1 is MGHRA and CDR2 YSYEKL. V was cut by 0 bases and J by 1 base, with 12 bases left in between. This CDR3 reads CASSQESGGWNTEAFF. CDR3 bases: TGCGCCAGCAGCCAAGAATCGGGGGGGTGGAACACTGAAGCTTTCTTT.

V gene TRBV3-1 (or the pseudogene TRBV3-2) combines with J gene TRBJ1-5, with D perhaps matching TRBD1 (6 bases). Germline V gene sequence: CDR1 LGHDT, CDR2 YNNKEL (reference sequence). V shed 2 bases and J shed 2 bases, with 13 bases lying between them. The CDR3 loop spans 16 amino acids. The CDR3 is CASSQRSGDRNQPQHF. DNA for the CDR3: TGTGCCAGCAGCCAACGGTCAGGGGACCGCAATCAGCCCCAGCATTTT.

The V call is TRBV7-9, the J call TRBJ2-3; TRBD1 matches 7 bases. The V gene end was trimmed by 5 bases and the J gene end by 5 bases; junction bases not matched to a gene: 7. The germline gives CDR1 SEHNR, CDR2 FQNEAQ (reference sequence). The CDR3 spans 14 residues. CDR3 residues: CASSTGTAGDTQYF. The CDR3 nucleotides are TGTGCCAGCAGCACCGGGACAGCAGGAGATACGCAGTATTTT.

The rearrangement joins TRBV19 to TRBJ1-5; 7 bases agree with TRBD1. Germline V gene sequence: CDR1 LNHDA, CDR2 SQIVND (reference sequence). The CDR3 runs 15 residues. Trimming cost V 5 bases and J 4 bases; bases outside gene matches: 8. The CDR3 loop is CASSPADRENQPQHF. In nucleotides, the CDR3 is TGTGCCAGTAGTCCCGCCGACAGGGAGAATCAGCCCCAGCATTTT.

The chain employs TRBV7-2 and TRBJ2-7, with TRBD2 matching over 7 bases. This CDR3 comprises 15 residues. The V segment lost 1 base and the J segment 0 bases; nucleotides outside the gene matches: 3. Looked up from germline, CDR1 is SGHTA and CDR2 is FQGNSA. CDR3 DNA: TGTGCCAGCAGCTTAGGTGGCGGGAGCTCCTACGAGCAGTACTTC. This sequence encodes CASSLGGGSSYEQYF.

The V gene is TRBV6-5, the J gene TRBJ2-2; TRBD1 might be the D (5 bases). Trimming left V 8 bases short and J 6 bases short, with 16 bases between. Germline V gives CDR1 MNHEY, CDR2 SVGAGI. The CDR3 has 14 amino acids. CDR3 protein: CASQGYTDSGELFF. The CDR3 DNA is TGTGCCAGCCAGGGCTATACGGATTCCGGGGAGCTGTTTTTT.

The chain recombines TRBV5-5 with TRBJ2-7; TRBD1 is a possible D gene (6 bases). Trimming stripped 0 bases from V and 4 bases from J, with 11 bases between. Germline V lookup: CDR1 SGHKS, CDR2 YYEKEE (reference sequence). CDR3 length: 14 amino acids. This chain's CDR3 is CASSLEGQGYEQYF. In DNA form, the CDR3 reads TGTGCCAGCAGCTTGGAGGGGCAGGGGTACGAGCAGTACTTC.

The V gene is TRBV24-1, the J gene TRBJ2-2; TRBD1 matches 7 bases. There are 16 residues in the CDR3. The junction had 14 bases not matched to a gene; V was cut back by 9 bases and J by 5 bases. CDR1 and CDR2 (germline): KGHDR, SFDVKD. In DNA form, the CDR3 reads TGTGCCACCGCCGCTAAACAGGGGTTGAGTACCGGGGAGCTGTTTTTT. It yields the protein CATAAKQGLSTGELFF.

The genes are TRBV5-6 and TRBJ2-7, with D possibly matching TRBD2 (5 bases). V lost 4 bases and J 6 bases, leaving 8 bases between the germline ends. In germline, CDR1 is SGHDT, CDR2 YYEEEE. The CDR3 contains 11 residues. DNA of the CDR3: TGTGCCAGCAGCCGGGCGGGCGAGCAGTACTTC. Protein sequence: CASSRAGEQYF.

The chain has TRBV5-5 and TRBJ2-3; D is perhaps TRBD1 (5 bases). Trimming shortened V by 2 bases and J by 2 bases, and 12 bases separated the two germline ends. The CDR3 has 15 residues. CDR1 and CDR2 from the germline V gene are SGHKS and YYEKEE (reference sequence). CDR3 sequence (DNA): TGTGCCAGCAGCTTTGAAGGGGTAGTCACAGATACGCAGTATTTT. This gives the protein CASSFEGVVTDTQYF.

The rearrangement links TRBV6-5 to TRBJ1-2; TRBD1 agrees at 7 bases. Trimming at V came to 5 bases and at J to 2 bases, leaving 5 bases not matched to a gene. The CDR3 consists of 14 residues. In germline, CDR1 is MNHEY, CDR2 SVGAGI. CDR3 loop: CASSHRGLNYGYTF. DNA of the CDR3: TGTGCCAGCAGTCACAGGGGCCTGAACTATGGCTACACCTTC.

The rearrangement links TRBV18 to TRBJ1-5; 8 nucleotides line up with TRBD1. Germline trimming cut 0 bases from V and 13 bases from J; bases unmatched to any gene: 8. This CDR3 has 14 residues. CDR1 is KGHSH, CDR2 LQKENI, per germline. The CDR3 spells CASSPPGQGDRQHF. DNA for the CDR3: TGTGCCAGCTCACCACCCGGACAGGGCGATCGGCAGCATTTT.

This sequence joins TRBV9 and TRBJ1-1, with 10 bases aligning to TRBD1. Germline V gene data show CDR1 as SGDLS and CDR2 as YYNGEE. V shed 4 bases and J 2 bases; nucleotides not matched to a gene: 8. The CDR3 is 16 amino acids. The CDR3 region has the DNA TGTGCCAGCAGCCCCAATGGACAGGGGGTTAACACTGAAGCTTTCTTT. It encodes CASSPNGQGVNTEAFF.

V is TRBV4-1 and J is TRBJ2-1, with 8 bases aligning to TRBD1. Germline CDR1 is MGHRA and CDR2 is YSYEKL. The CDR3 runs to 15 residues. The junction had 9 bases not matched to a gene; V was cut back by 4 bases and J by 7 bases. CDR3 amino acids: CASSRGQGVRNEQFF. CDR3 nucleotides: TGCGCCAGCAGCCGTGGACAGGGCGTTAGGAATGAGCAGTTCTTC.

The CDR3 nucleotides read TGTGCCAGTAGTGTCCGGGTGTTGAACACTGAAGCTTTCTTT. It is translated as CASSVRVLNTEAFF. The V and J genes are TRBV19 and TRBJ1-1; D is unclear. Germline-derived CDR1 and CDR2 are LNHDA and SQIVND (reference sequence). V lost 5 bases to trimming and J lost 0 bases, with 10 bases between them. CDR3 length equals 14 residues.

The V call is TRBV10-3, the J call TRBJ2-3, with no clear D. The CDR3 is 13 residues long. Between the trimmed V and J ends, which lost 6 bases and 6 bases, there was a span of 13 bases. Looked up from germline, CDR1 is ENHRY and CDR2 is SYGVKD. CDR3 region: CAISFNGADTQYF. CDR3 sequence (DNA): TGTGCCATCAGCTTTAACGGAGCGGATACGCAGTATTTT.

This chain's CDR3 is CASRALAGGGETQYF. In DNA form, the CDR3 reads TGTGCCAGTAGAGCGCTAGCGGGAGGAGGAGAGACCCAGTACTTC. The chain joins TRBV19 to TRBJ2-5, with 11 bases identical to TRBD2. This CDR3 is built from 15 residues. Germline V gene data show CDR1 as LNHDA and CDR2 as SQIVND (reference sequence). The J segment lost 4 bases and the V segment lost 6 bases, leaving 7 bases of the junction unmatched.

As DNA, the CDR3 is TGTGCCAGCAGCGCAGCGGGCGGAGGCACCGGGGAGCTGTTTTTT. Amino acids: CASSAAGGGTGELFF. The chain is built from TRBV9 and TRBJ2-2, with a tentative D call TRBD2 (6 bases). This CDR3 comprises 15 residues. Trimming removed 3 bases from V and 4 bases from J, with 13 bases in between. Per the germline V gene, CDR1 is SGDLS and CDR2 is YYNGEE.

In its sample, this clone was seen a few times. V and J are TRBV3-1 (or the pseudogene TRBV3-2) and TRBJ1-3, with 9 bases aligning to TRBD1. In germline, CDR1 is LGHDT, CDR2 YNNKEL (reference sequence). With 1 base clipped from V and 3 bases from J, the junction kept 4 bases outside the gene matches. This CDR3 is 16 amino acids long. The CDR3 region has the DNA TGTGCCAGCAGCCAAGTCGACAGGGGGATTGGAAACACCATATATTTT. Translating gives CASSQVDRGIGNTIYF.

The chain joins TRBV30 to TRBJ2-5; a possible D gene is TRBD2 (5 bases). In germline, CDR1 is GTSNPN, CDR2 SVGIG (reference sequence). Trimming shortened V by 4 bases and J by 4 bases, and 16 bases separated the two germline ends. The CDR3 covers 14 residues. The CDR3 region is CAWKTINRRETQYF. The CDR3 DNA reads TGTGCCTGGAAGACTATTAACCGTCGAGAGACCCAGTACTTC.